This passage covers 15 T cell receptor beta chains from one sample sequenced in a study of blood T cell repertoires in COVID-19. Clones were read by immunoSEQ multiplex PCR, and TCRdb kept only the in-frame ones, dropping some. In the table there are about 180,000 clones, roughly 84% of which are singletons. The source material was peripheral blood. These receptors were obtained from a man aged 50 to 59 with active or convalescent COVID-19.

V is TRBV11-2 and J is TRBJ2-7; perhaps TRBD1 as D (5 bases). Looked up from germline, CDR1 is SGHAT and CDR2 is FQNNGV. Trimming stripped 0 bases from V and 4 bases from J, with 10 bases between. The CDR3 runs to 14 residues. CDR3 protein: CASSLEGRQYEQYF. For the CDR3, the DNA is TGTGCCAGCAGCTTAGAGGGCAGACAGTACGAGCAGTACTTC. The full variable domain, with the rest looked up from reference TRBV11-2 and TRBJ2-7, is EAGVAQSPRYKIIEKRQSVAFWCNPISGHATLYWYQQILGQGPKLLIQFQNNGVVDDSQLPKDRFSAERLKGVDSTLKIQPAKLEDSAVYLCASSLEGRQYEQYFGPGTRLTVT.

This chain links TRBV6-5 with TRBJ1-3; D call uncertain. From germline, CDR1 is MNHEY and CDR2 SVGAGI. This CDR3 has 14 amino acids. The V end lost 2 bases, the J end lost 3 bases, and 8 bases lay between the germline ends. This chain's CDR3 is CASSYGQNGNTIYF. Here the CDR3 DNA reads TGTGCCAGCAGTTACGGTCAGAATGGAAACACCATATATTTT.

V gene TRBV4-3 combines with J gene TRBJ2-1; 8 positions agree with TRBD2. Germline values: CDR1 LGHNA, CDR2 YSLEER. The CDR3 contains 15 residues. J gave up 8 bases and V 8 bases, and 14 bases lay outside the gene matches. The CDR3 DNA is TGCGCCAGCTCAATACGGGGGGGACCCTCGGATGAGCAGTTCTTC. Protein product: CASSIRGGPSDEQFF.

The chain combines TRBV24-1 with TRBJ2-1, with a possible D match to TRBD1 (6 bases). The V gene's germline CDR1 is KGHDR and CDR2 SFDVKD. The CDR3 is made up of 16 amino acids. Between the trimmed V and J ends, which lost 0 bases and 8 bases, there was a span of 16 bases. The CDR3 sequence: CATSDLIQGPGDEQFF. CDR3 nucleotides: TGTGCCACCAGTGATTTGATACAGGGCCCTGGCGATGAGCAGTTCTTC.

This CDR3 is CASSKKPGTSMFF. CDR3 nucleotide sequence: TGTGCCAGCAGCAAGAAACCCGGGACTAGCATGTTCTTC. The gene calls are TRBV9 and TRBJ2-1; TRBD2 matches 9 bases. The CDR3 has 13 residues. The germline CDR1 and CDR2 sequences are SGDLS and YYNGEE. V lost 4 bases and J lost 15; bases outside the gene matches: 11.

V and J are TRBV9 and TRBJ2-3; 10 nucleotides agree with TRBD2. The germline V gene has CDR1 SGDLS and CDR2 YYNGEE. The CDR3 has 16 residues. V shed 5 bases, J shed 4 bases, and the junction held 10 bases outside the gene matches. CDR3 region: CASSEVVSGGPDTQYF. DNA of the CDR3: TGTGCCAGCAGTGAAGTCGTTAGCGGGGGGCCAGATACGCAGTATTTT.

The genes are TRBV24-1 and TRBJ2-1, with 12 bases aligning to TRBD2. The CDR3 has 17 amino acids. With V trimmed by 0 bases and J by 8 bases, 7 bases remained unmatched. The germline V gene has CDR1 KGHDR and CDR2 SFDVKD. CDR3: CATSDLPLAGGRYEQFF. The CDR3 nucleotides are TGTGCCACCAGTGATTTGCCGCTAGCGGGAGGGCGGTATGAGCAGTTCTTC.

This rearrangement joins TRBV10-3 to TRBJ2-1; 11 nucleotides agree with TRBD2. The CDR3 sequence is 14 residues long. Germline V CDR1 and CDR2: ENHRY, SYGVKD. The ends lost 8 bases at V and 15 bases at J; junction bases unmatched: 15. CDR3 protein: CAISASGGPAGLFF. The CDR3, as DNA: TGTGCCATCTCCGCTAGCGGGGGGCCCGCCGGCCTGTTCTTC.

The CDR3 nucleotides read TGTGCCACCAGTCGAGGACAGGGTCCTAATTCACCCCTCCACTTT. Its protein product is CATSRGQGPNSPLHF. The chain links TRBV24-1 to TRBJ1-6; 8 nucleotides align to TRBD1. The CDR3 runs 15 residues. Losses at the gene ends were 6 bases for V and 6 bases for J; bases not matched to a gene: 6. CDR1 and CDR2 from the germline V gene are KGHDR and SFDVKD.

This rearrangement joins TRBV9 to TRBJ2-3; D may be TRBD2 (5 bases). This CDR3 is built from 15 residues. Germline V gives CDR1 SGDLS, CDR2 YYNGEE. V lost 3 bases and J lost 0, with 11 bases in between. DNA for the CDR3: TGTGCCAGCAGCGCGGACGCGGGTAGCACAGATACGCAGTATTTT. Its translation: CASSADAGSTDTQYF.

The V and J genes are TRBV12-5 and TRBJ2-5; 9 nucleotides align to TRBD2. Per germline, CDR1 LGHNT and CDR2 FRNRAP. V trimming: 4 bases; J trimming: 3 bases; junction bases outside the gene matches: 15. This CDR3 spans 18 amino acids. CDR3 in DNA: TGTGCTAGTGGTTCGGTCCCAGGGAGAGCGGGAGGAAAAGAGACCCAGTACTTC. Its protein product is CASGSVPGRAGGKETQYF. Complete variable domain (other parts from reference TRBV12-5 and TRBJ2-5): DARVTQTPRHKVTEMGQEVTMRCQPILGHNTVFWYRQTMMQGLELLAYFRNRAPLDDSGMPKDRFSAEMPDATLATLKIQPSEPRDSAVYFCASGSVPGRAGGKETQYFGPGTRLLVL.

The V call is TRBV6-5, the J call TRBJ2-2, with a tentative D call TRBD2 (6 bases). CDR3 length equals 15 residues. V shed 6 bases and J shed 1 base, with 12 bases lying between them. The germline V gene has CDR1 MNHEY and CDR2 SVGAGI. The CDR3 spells CASSGSRENTGELFF. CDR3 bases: TGTGCCAGCAGCGGCTCGCGGGAGAACACCGGGGAGCTGTTTTTT.

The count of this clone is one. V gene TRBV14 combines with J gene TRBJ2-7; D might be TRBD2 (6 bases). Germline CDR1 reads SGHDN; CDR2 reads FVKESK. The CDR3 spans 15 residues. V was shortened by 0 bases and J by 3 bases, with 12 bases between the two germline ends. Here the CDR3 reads CASSQEWRAGYEQYF. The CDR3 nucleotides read TGTGCCAGCAGCCAAGAATGGCGAGCGGGCTACGAGCAGTACTTC.

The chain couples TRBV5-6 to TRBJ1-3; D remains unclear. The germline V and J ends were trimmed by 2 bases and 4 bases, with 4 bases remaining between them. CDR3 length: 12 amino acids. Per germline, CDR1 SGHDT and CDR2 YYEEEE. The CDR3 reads CASSFSGNTIYF. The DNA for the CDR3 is TGTGCCAGCAGCTTCTCCGGAAACACCATATATTTT.

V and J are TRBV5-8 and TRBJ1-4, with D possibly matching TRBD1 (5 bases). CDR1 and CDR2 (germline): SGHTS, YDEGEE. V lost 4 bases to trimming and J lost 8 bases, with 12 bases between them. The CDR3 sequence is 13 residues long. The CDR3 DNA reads TGTGCCAGCAGCCCCTGGACAACCGAAAAACTGTTTTTT. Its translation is CASSPWTTEKLFF. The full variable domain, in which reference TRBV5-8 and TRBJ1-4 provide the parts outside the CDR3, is EAGVTQSPTHLIKTRGQQATLRCSPISGHTSVYWYQQALGLGLQFLLWYDEGEERNRGNFPPRFSGRQFPNYSSELNVNALELEDSALYLCASSPWTTEKLFFGSGTQLSVL.